The 25 T cell receptor beta chains in this list originate from one sample, sequenced in a study of blood T cell repertoires in COVID-19. Generated by immunoSEQ multiplex PCR, the TCRdb table keeps only in-frame clones and is missing some. The sample holds around 100,000 clones, roughly 80% seen once. Specimen: peripheral blood. The receptor set was obtained from a man between 65 and 80 years old with active or convalescent COVID-19.

The gene calls are TRBV19 and TRBJ1-2, with D possibly being TRBD1 (6 bases). The V and J ends lost 3 bases and 7 bases respectively, with 9 bases between them. CDR1 LNHDA and CDR2 SQIVND come from the germline V gene (reference sequence). There are 12 residues in the CDR3. The CDR3 loop is CASSIKGGGYTF. Written as DNA, the CDR3 is TGTGCCAGTAGTATCAAAGGGGGTGGCTACACCTTC.

This chain connects TRBV7-2 to TRBJ1-1; TRBD1 is a possible D gene (6 bases). The CDR3 runs 14 residues. Deletions cut 4 bases from V and 2 bases from J, with 11 bases between. Germline V gene lookup returns CDR1 SGHTA and CDR2 FQGNSA. The CDR3 loop reads CASSWAGANTEAFF. The CDR3 nucleotides read TGTGCCAGCAGCTGGGCAGGGGCCAACACTGAAGCTTTCTTT.

This chain connects TRBV5-1 to TRBJ1-4; possible D gene TRBD1, 5 bases. CDR3 length equals 15 residues. Germline-derived CDR1 and CDR2 are SGHRS and YFSETQ. The V gene lost 0 bases and the J gene lost 5 bases, with 11 bases spanning the gap. CDR3 sequence: CASSLDGTSNEKLFF. The CDR3, as DNA: TGCGCCAGCAGCTTGGATGGGACTTCCAATGAAAAACTGTTTTTT. Full variable domain (outside the CDR3, taken from reference TRBV5-1 and TRBJ1-4): KAGVTQTPRYLIKTRGQQVTLSCSPISGHRSVSWYQQTPGQGLQFLFEYFSETQRNKGNFPGRFSGRQFSNSRSEMNVSTLELGDSALYLCASSLDGTSNEKLFFGSGTQLSVL.

The chain couples TRBV14 to TRBJ1-1; D ambiguous. V shed 2 bases and J shed 10 bases, with 11 bases lying between them. This CDR3 has 12 amino acids. CDR1 and CDR2 from the germline V gene are SGHDN and FVKESK. The CDR3 DNA is TGTGCCAGCAGCCAACTGAGGGAATCAGCTTTCTTT. Its translation is CASSQLRESAFF.

This chain joins TRBV5-1 and TRBJ1-1; 7 bases line up with TRBD1. The CDR3 totals 16 residues. J lost 2 bases, V lost 4 bases, and 11 bases had no gene match. CDR1 is SGHRS and CDR2 is YFSETQ in the germline V gene. This chain's CDR3 is CASSKQGSGANTEAFF. The CDR3 coding sequence is TGCGCCAGCAGCAAACAGGGGTCCGGCGCAAACACTGAAGCTTTCTTT.

The rearrangement links TRBV5-1 to TRBJ1-1; TRBD1 matches 7 bases. The CDR3 extends over 15 amino acids. Germline trimming cut 4 bases from V and 4 bases from J; bases unmatched to any gene: 10. The germline CDR1 and CDR2 sequences are SGHRS and YFSETQ. The DNA of the CDR3 is TGCGCCAGCAGCCAGGACAGGTCAGGGGTCACTGAAGCTTTCTTT. This sequence encodes CASSQDRSGVTEAFF.

As DNA, the CDR3 is TGCGCCAGCACCCAACAGGGGAGCACTGAAGCTTTCTTT. Protein: CASTQQGSTEAFF. The chain is built from TRBV5-1 and TRBJ1-1; TRBD1 matches at 7 bases. J was trimmed by 4 bases and V by 6 bases; bases with no gene match: 6. Per the germline V gene, CDR1 is SGHRS and CDR2 is YFSETQ. The CDR3 runs 13 residues. Based on the CDR3 plus reference TRBV5-1 and TRBJ1-1, the full variable domain is KAGVTQTPRYLIKTRGQQVTLSCSPISGHRSVSWYQQTPGQGLQFLFEYFSETQRNKGNFPGRFSGRQFSNSRSEMNVSTLELGDSALYLCASTQQGSTEAFFGQGTRLTVV.

V usage is TRBV9 and J usage is TRBJ1-2; 11 bases fit TRBD1. The CDR3 has 16 amino acids. V was clipped by 4 bases and J by 6 bases; unmatched bases: 11. CDR1 is SGDLS and CDR2 is YYNGEE in the germline V gene. CDR3 protein: CASSKGNPGQGDGYTF. The CDR3 DNA follows: TGTGCCAGCAGCAAAGGGAACCCGGGACAGGGGGATGGCTACACCTTC.

This clone was observed once. This chain connects TRBV6-5 to TRBJ1-6, with TRBD1 matching over 9 bases. The CDR3 extends over 12 amino acids. Germline V CDR1 and CDR2: MNHEY, SVGAGI. V lost 11 bases and J lost 7; bases outside the gene matches: 3. The chain's CDR3 is CACGQGNSPLHF. The CDR3 region has the DNA TGTGCCTGTGGACAGGGGAATTCACCCCTCCACTTT.

The CDR3 reads CASSPGLGYTF. The CDR3 DNA is TGTGCCAGCAGCCCCGGACTTGGCTACACCTTC. The genes are TRBV28 and TRBJ1-2; no clear D gene. Between the trimmed V and J ends, which lost 6 bases and 7 bases, there was a span of 9 bases. The CDR3 length is 11 residues. Germline V lookup: CDR1 MDHEN, CDR2 SYDVKM.

The V call is TRBV3-1 (or the pseudogene TRBV3-2), the J call TRBJ1-4; possible D gene TRBD1, 6 bases. Germline CDR1 LGHDT, CDR2 YNNKEL (reference sequence). This CDR3 region has 16 residues. V was pared by 3 bases and J by 7 bases, with 18 bases between. The CDR3, as DNA: TGTGCCAGCAGCCAGGCCCCGGGACATAAAACTGAAAAACTGTTTTTT. The encoded protein is CASSQAPGHKTEKLFF.

The chain links TRBV12-3 or TRBV12-4 to TRBJ1-2; D might be TRBD1 (5 bases). CDR3 length: 13 residues. V was pared by 2 bases and J by 6 bases, with 10 bases between. Here the CDR3 reads CASSLSQGHGYTF. DNA for the CDR3: TGTGCCAGCAGTTTATCCCAGGGCCATGGCTACACCTTC.

V is TRBV2 and J is TRBJ2-2; 8 bases are a match to TRBD2. CDR3 size: 15 residues. The J segment lost 4 bases and the V segment lost 6 bases, leaving 7 bases of the junction unmatched. Per germline, CDR1 SNHLY and CDR2 FYNNEI. The CDR3 region is CASSGTRGSTGELFF. DNA for the CDR3: TGTGCCAGCAGCGGGACTAGAGGGAGCACCGGGGAGCTGTTTTTT.

The V and J genes are TRBV7-2 and TRBJ2-2; the match to TRBD1 covers 10 bases. The ends lost 4 bases at V and 9 bases at J; junction bases unmatched: 8. Germline V gene data show CDR1 as SGHTA and CDR2 as FQGNSA. This CDR3 spans 15 amino acids. This CDR3 is CASSSWTGGRRELFF. CDR3 coding DNA: TGTGCCAGCAGCTCCTGGACAGGGGGAAGGCGGGAGCTGTTTTTT.

The V and J genes are TRBV27 and TRBJ2-7; D unclear. The germline V and J ends were trimmed by 0 bases and 6 bases, with 12 bases remaining between them. This CDR3 region has 14 residues. Per germline, CDR1 MNHEY and CDR2 SMNVEV (reference sequence). CDR3 bases: TGTGCCAGCAGTTTATCACCCCAGGTTGGCGAGCAGTACTTC. This translates into CASSLSPQVGEQYF.

V usage is TRBV7-9 and J usage is TRBJ1-2, with no clear D. Trimming removed 5 bases from V and 7 bases from J, with 11 bases in between. The V gene's germline CDR1 is SEHNR and CDR2 FQNEAQ (reference sequence). The CDR3 contains 12 residues. CDR3 coding DNA: TGTGCCAGCAGCGGCAACCATCCTGGCTACACCTTC. Translating gives CASSGNHPGYTF.

This chain uses TRBV19 with TRBJ2-5; TRBD2 is a possible D gene (5 bases). The V end was cut by 5 bases, the J end by 7 bases, with 14 bases between. The germline gives CDR1 LNHDA, CDR2 SQIVND (reference sequence). This CDR3 spans 13 amino acids. CDR3 protein: CASSVSSEGTQYF. The CDR3 nucleotides are TGTGCCAGTAGTGTATCCTCCGAGGGGACCCAGTACTTC.

The chain combines TRBV5-1 with TRBJ1-4, with D possibly TRBD1 on 5 matching bases. The CDR3 totals 15 residues. Germline V gives CDR1 SGHRS, CDR2 YFSETQ. V lost 3 bases, J lost 0 bases, and 9 bases lay in between. The CDR3 protein is CASSSPGATNEKLFF. In nucleotides, the CDR3 is TGCGCCAGCAGCTCGCCGGGGGCAACTAATGAAAAACTGTTTTTT.

The genes are TRBV6-5 and TRBJ1-1; no definite D call. This CDR3 is built from 14 residues. The ends were cut back, 7 bases at V and 0 bases at J, with 12 bases in the middle. The germline V gene encodes CDR1 MNHEY and CDR2 SVGAGI. The CDR3 sequence is CASMFSRVNTEAFF. CDR3 coding DNA: TGTGCCAGCATGTTTTCTCGGGTGAACACTGAAGCTTTCTTT.

V is TRBV5-1 and J is TRBJ1-2; D may be TRBD1 (6 bases). The CDR3 spans 15 residues. CDR1 is SGHRS and CDR2 is YFSETQ in the germline V gene. The V end was cut by 4 bases, the J end by 3 bases, with 16 bases between. This CDR3 reads CASSLVGGQDYGYTF. The CDR3 nucleotides are TGCGCCAGCAGCCTGGTCGGGGGGCAGGACTATGGCTACACCTTC.

In its sample, this clone was seen once. CDR3 amino acids: CASSQSLAGTVNTEAFF. CDR3 in DNA: TGCGCCAGCAGCCAAAGTCTGGCCGGGACAGTAAACACTGAAGCTTTCTTT. This chain uses TRBV4-1 with TRBJ1-1; 7 nucleotides match TRBD1. This CDR3 has 17 amino acids. Germline lookup yields CDR1 MGHRA and CDR2 YSYEKL. Losses at the gene ends were 2 bases for V and 2 bases for J; bases not matched to a gene: 11.

This clone was observed a few times. The V and J genes are TRBV9 and TRBJ1-5; unclear D gene. V lost 3 bases to trimming and J lost 3 bases, with 7 bases between them. Per germline, CDR1 SGDLS and CDR2 YYNGEE. The CDR3 consists of 13 residues. CDR3 sequence (DNA): TGTGCCAGCAGCGATGCGAACAATCAGCCCCAGCATTTT. Translated, it gives CASSDANNQPQHF.

Turning to this clone: Distinct nucleotide sequences in the sample also encode this CDR3. The rearrangement joins TRBV19 to TRBJ1-1; TRBD1 matches 8 bases. Germline CDR1 LNHDA, CDR2 SQIVND (reference sequence). The J segment lost 4 bases and the V segment lost 5 bases, leaving 6 bases of the junction unmatched. The length of the CDR3 is 14 residues. The CDR3 DNA reads as TGTGCCAGTAGTCCCGGAACAGGGGGCACTGAAGCTTTCTTT. It is translated as CASSPGTGGTEAFF.

In its sample, this clone was seen once. This sequence joins TRBV5-8 and TRBJ2-5; TRBD2 agrees at 11 bases. The length of the CDR3 is 16 residues. Looked up from germline, CDR1 is SGHTS and CDR2 is YDEGEE. J gave up 5 bases and V 4 bases, and 10 bases lay outside the gene matches. As DNA, the CDR3 is TGTGCCAGCAGCGTGGGTAGCGGGGGGGCCGAGGAGACCCAGTACTTC. Its translation: CASSVGSGGAEETQYF.

This chain connects TRBV10-2 to TRBJ1-4; 7 nucleotides align to TRBD1. CDR1 and CDR2 (germline): WSHSY, SAAADI. Trimming at V came to 3 bases and at J to 0 bases, leaving 4 bases not matched to a gene. This CDR3 contains 16 residues. The CDR3: CASSEGTEATNEKLFF. CDR3 in DNA: TGCGCCAGCAGTGAAGGGACAGAGGCAACTAATGAAAAACTGTTTTTT.